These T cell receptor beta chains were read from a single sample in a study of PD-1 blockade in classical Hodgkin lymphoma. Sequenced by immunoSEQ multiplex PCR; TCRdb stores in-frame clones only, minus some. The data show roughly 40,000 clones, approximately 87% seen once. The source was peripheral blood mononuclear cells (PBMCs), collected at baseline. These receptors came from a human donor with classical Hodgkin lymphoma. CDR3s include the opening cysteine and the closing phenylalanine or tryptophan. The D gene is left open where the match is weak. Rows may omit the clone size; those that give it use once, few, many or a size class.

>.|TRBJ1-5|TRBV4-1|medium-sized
TGCGCCAGCAGCCAAGATGAAGCTGGCCAGCCCCAGCATTTT
CASSQDEAGQPQHF
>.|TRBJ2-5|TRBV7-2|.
TGTGCCAGCAGCTTAGCGAGGAGGACAGCGGGCCAGTACTTC
CASSLARRTAGQYF
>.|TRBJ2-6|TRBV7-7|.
TGTGCCAGCAGCGTTTCTGGGCCACAAAGTCGGGCCAACGTCCCGACTTTC
CASSVSGPQSRANVPTF
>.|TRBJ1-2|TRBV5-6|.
TGTGCCAGCAGCTTGAACTATGGCTACACCTTC
CASSLNYGYTF
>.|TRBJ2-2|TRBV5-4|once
TGTGCCAGCAGCATGGGCGGGTTCCCCGGGGAGCTGTTTTTT
CASSMGGFPGELFF
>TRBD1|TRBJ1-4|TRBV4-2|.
TGTGCCAGCAGCCAAGGTCTTGTCGGACAGGGAAGCGAAAAACTGTTTTTT
CASSQGLVGQGSEKLFF
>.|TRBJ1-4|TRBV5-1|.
TGCGCCAGCAGCGCGGACAGCCCTTCAACTAATGAAAAACTGTTTTTT
CASSADSPSTNEKLFF
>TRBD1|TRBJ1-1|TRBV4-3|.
TGCGCCAGCAGCCTTAGGACAGGGGAGAACACTGAAGCTTTCTTT
CASSLRTGENTEAFF
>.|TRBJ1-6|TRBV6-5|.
TGTGCCAGCAGTTACCGGCGAGTCTATAATTCACCCCTCCACTTT
CASSYRRVYNSPLHF
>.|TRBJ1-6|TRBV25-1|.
TGTGCCAGCAGTGAACCGGGGGCGGGTTCACCCCTCCACTTT
CASSEPGAGSPLHF
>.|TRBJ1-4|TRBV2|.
TGTGCCAGCAGTGACTTGGGCAGAAGTAATGAAAAACTGTTTTTT
CASSDLGRSNEKLFF
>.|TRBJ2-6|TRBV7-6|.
TGTGCCAGCAGCTTAGCGAGAGGGACACCCTCTGGGGCCAACGTCCTGACTTTC
CASSLARGTPSGANVLTF
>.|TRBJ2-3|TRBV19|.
TGTGCCAGTAGTACCAGGACCCTTCCGACGGATACGCAGTATTTT
CASSTRTLPTDTQYF
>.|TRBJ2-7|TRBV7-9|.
TGTGCCAGCAGCGGTCCCTACGAGCAGTACTTC
CASSGPYEQYF
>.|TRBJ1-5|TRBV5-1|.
TGCGCCAGCAGCTTGGGAGGTTATAGCAATCAGCCCCAGCATTTT
CASSLGGYSNQPQHF
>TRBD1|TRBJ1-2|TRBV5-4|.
TGTGCCAGCAGCTTGGGGACAGGAGTCTTCTATGGCTACACCTTC
CASSLGTGVFYGYTF
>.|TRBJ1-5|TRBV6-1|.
TGTGCCAGCATGGGGCCCGTGGGTCCCCAGCATTTT
CASMGPVGPQHF
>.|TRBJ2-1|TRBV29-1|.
TGCAGCGTTGATTCTCGCCTGAGCGACAATGAGCAGTTCTTC
CSVDSRLSDNEQFF
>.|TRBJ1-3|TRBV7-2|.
TGTGCCAGCAGCTTAGAATCTGGAAACACCATATATTTT
CASSLESGNTIYF
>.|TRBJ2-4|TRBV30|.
TGTGCCTGGAGTGTACGGCCAAACATTCAGTACTTC
CAWSVRPNIQYF